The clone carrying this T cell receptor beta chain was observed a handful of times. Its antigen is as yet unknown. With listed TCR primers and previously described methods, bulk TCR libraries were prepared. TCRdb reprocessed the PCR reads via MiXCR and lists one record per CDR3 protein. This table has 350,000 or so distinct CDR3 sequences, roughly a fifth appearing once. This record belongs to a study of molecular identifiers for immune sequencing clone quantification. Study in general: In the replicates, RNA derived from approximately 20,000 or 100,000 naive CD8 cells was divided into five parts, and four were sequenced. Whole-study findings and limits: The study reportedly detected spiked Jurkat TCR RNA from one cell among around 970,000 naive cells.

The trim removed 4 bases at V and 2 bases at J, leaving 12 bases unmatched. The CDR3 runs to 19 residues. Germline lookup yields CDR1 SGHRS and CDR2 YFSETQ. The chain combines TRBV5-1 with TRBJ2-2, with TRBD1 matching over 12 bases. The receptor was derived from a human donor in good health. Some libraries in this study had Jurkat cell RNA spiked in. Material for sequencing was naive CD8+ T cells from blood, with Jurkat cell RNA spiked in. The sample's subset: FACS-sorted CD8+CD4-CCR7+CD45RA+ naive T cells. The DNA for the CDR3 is TGCGCCAGCAGCGGAGAGGGACAGGGGGCGATCTCTAACACCGGGGAGCTGTTTTTT. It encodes CASSGEGQGAISNTGELFF.